This section outlines one T cell receptor (beta chain) sequence together with its context. This clonotype was picked up a small number of times. Its specific antigen is unknown. The record has no base qualities; no much larger clone is one base away. The sample originates from a study of vaccination and CD4 T cells after COVID-19 (dated by TCRdb to 2021 to 2024). Regarding the study in general: Convalescent patients had a positive SARS-CoV-2 result on nasal swab PCR, and of these patients, several had mild disease and one had severe disease. Post-COVID blood samples were collected from convalescent patients a median of around 100 days after diagnosis, with a range of roughly 35 to 180 days. The spike-specific CD4+ TCR repertoire was compared before and after mRNA vaccination in under 11 COVID-19 convalescent patients and a handful of infection-naive healthy vaccine recipients. Post-vaccine blood samples were taken a median of around 77 days after the second vaccine dose, with a range of roughly 14 to 250 days. The convalescent cohort comprised six males and four females, including two Hispanic individuals, seven Caucasians, two Asians and one multiracial person. The cultures were stimulated with overlapping spike peptide pools from SARS-CoV-2 and from the common cold coronaviruses HCoV-NL63, HCoV-OC43 and HCoV-229E. As controls, cultures received a CEFX viral epitope pool (the positive control), an HIV-1 Nef peptide pool (the negative control), or no peptide at all. Each participant got two doses of either the Pfizer-BioNTech BNT162b2 vaccine (n=8) or the Moderna mRNA-1273 vaccine (n=2).

Receptor libraries were prepared by PCR. TCR sequencing of DNA from cultured CD4+ T cells used the Oncomine TCR Beta short-read assay at the Johns Hopkins FTIC core. The QIAamp micro DNA kit was used to extract genomic DNA from the cultured CD4+ T cells. Oncomine TCR Beta libraries from cultured CD4+ T cells were pooled with unique dual indexes and sequenced on an Illumina iSeq 100. Turning to the authors' computational methods: Non-productive sequences were filtered out, and CDR3s that did not start with C, did not end with F or W, or were shorter than 7 amino acids were discarded. Antigen-specific clonotypes were identified using the MANAFEST web application through comparison of peptide-stimulated wells with reference and other culture wells. For a clone to be called positive, the clone needed an FDR below 0.05, an odds ratio above 5, and a productive frequency above 0.1% in at least two of three replicate wells. Cross-reactive clonotypes were defined as significantly expanded in both SARS-CoV-2 spike wells and at least one common cold coronavirus spike condition. Levenshtein distances (stringdist) and unrooted phylogenetic trees (ape) in R version 3.6.1 were used to assess CDR3 homology. Using fastp at Q25 and MiXCR, TCRdb reprocessed the public reads and kept productive beta chains. Rows with a matching CDR3 protein are joined into one entry that keeps the most common DNA and genes. The V and J calls, along with clone size, are taken from TCRdb and not from the paper's own processing. The sample table records over 10,000 distinct CDR3 sequences; around 53% of these occur just once. Of the sample, roughly 28% is held by the ten largest clones.

The sample's treatment or condition label, in plain terms: roughly ten-day PBMC culture with coronavirus spike peptide pools or control peptides (ViraFEST assay). To expand antigen-specific T cells with peptide pools and then pick out the expanded clonotypes through TCR sequencing, the study relied on the ViraFEST assay. The positive SARS-CoV-2 PCR tests of the convalescent patients were dated from March to December 2020, before the Alpha, Beta and Delta variants emerged in the United States. Fewer than 2.5 million PBMCs per well were cultured in IMDM with roughly 5% human AB serum and 8.5 to 10 IU/ml IL-2, plus 10 ug/ml peptide pools. On days 3 and 7, half of the culture medium was replaced with fresh IL-2-containing medium. After roughly nine days of culture, CD4+ T cells were isolated by negative selection using the EasySep CD4+ T cell isolation kit. PBMCs were separated from whole blood using Ficoll-Paque Plus gradient centrifugation and then either used fresh or cryopreserved at -140C. In general, triplicate wells were set up for every culture condition.

The research as a whole found: The median count of SARS-CoV-2-reactive clonotypes went up from under 25 after infection to 38 after vaccination, although the change was not significant. Among the post-vaccine SARS-CoV-2-reactive clones in convalescent patients, a median about 89% showed up only after vaccination, which suggests vaccine-specific priming. Of the vaccine-specific clones found in convalescent patients, nearly all (304 of 307) were mono-reactive for SARS-CoV-2 spike instead of being cross-reactive with common cold coronaviruses. Only a relatively small number of convalescent patients were included in the study, and early timepoints following natural infection were not analyzed.

The CDR3 sequence holds 13 residues, the cysteine and phenylalanine included. Just the 39-base CDR3 DNA is kept, in frame starting at base 1. V and J are trimmed by 8 bases and 6 bases, and the gene matches miss 7 bases of the junction. From the germline V gene (reference sequence), CDR1 is DFQATT and CDR2 is SNEGSKA. The specimen was CD4+ T cells from blood, cultured in vitro. The chain is encoded by TRBV20-1 joined to TRBJ2-1; 10 of the junction bases match TRBD2. This TCR was sampled from a human donor who had recovered from COVID-19. The bases are TGCAGTTCCCCCAGCGGGAGGGCCAATGAGCAGTTCTTC. Translated, this is CSSPSGRANEQFF.